This passage covers 3 T cell receptor beta chains from one sample sequenced in a study of shared T cell receptors in the human thymus. The data were produced by immunoSEQ multiplex PCR, yet TCRdb's version contains in-frame clones alone and is incomplete. The profile covers hundreds of thousands of clones, with 88% appearing a single time and around 0.0099% taken by the ten largest. These same data were also listed under a study on human thymus T cells.

Sequenced input: thymocytes. These receptors were collected from a boy under three years old with a congenital heart defect.

V is TRBV5-6 and J is TRBJ2-7; 9 bases fit TRBD2. There are 16 residues in the CDR3. V lost 1 base, J lost 0 bases, and 5 bases stayed unmatched. From germline, CDR1 is SGHDT and CDR2 YYEEEE. CDR3 nucleotide sequence: TGTGCCAGCAGCTTGCGGCTAGCGGGAATCTCCTACGAGCAGTACTTC. Translated: CASSLRLAGISYEQYF.

V gene TRBV7-3 combines with J gene TRBJ2-7; TRBD1 matches at 9 bases. With 1 base clipped from V and 6 bases from J, the junction kept 10 bases outside the gene matches. The CDR3 loop spans 16 amino acids. Germline assignment: CDR1 SGHTA and CDR2 FQGTGA. In nucleotides, the CDR3 is TGTGCCAGCAGCTTAAAGAGAGGGGACAGGGTCAGCGAGCAGTACTTC. Amino acids: CASSLKRGDRVSEQYF.

V and J are TRBV7-9 and TRBJ2-7; the match to TRBD2 covers 9 bases. V gave up 1 base and J gave up 4 bases; unmatched junction bases: 14. Germline CDR1 is SEHNR and CDR2 is FQNEAQ (reference sequence). This CDR3 has 18 amino acids. The CDR3 DNA reads TGTGCCAGCAGCTTAGGGGACCAGCGGGAGGCCGGTGGTTACGAGCAGTACTTC. The encoded protein is CASSLGDQREAGGYEQYF.